The 30 T cell receptor beta chains below were found in one sample sequenced in a study of blood T cell dynamics during melanoma immunotherapy. The repertoire was sequenced with immunoSEQ multiplex PCR; TCRdb's copy has only in-frame clones and lacks some. The sample records 15,000 to 20,000 clones, roughly 90% being singletons. Specified time point: pre-treatment baseline. The sample in question was blood, obtained from a patient treated with checkpoint blockade. These receptors originate from a human donor with melanoma.

This chain joins TRBV9 and TRBJ1-1; D unclear. Germline V gives CDR1 SGDLS, CDR2 YYNGEE. The CDR3 runs 13 residues. V was trimmed by 1 base and J by 4 bases, leaving 8 bases between them. CDR3 residues: CASSVLQATEAFF. The DNA for the CDR3 is TGTGCCAGCAGCGTACTCCAGGCCACTGAAGCTTTCTTT.

CDR3 coding DNA: TGCGCCAGCAGCCTCCCGACAGACCAAGAGACCCAGTACTTC. It yields the protein CASSLPTDQETQYF. The chain recombines TRBV5-1 with TRBJ2-5; D might be TRBD1 (5 bases). Trimming shortened V by 4 bases and J by 0 bases, and 10 bases separated the two germline ends. Germline V gene lookup returns CDR1 SGHRS and CDR2 YFSETQ. The CDR3 length is 14 residues.

The V call is TRBV5-1, the J call TRBJ2-2; weak D call: TRBD2 (5 bases). Germline V gives CDR1 SGHRS, CDR2 YFSETQ. V gave up 0 bases and J gave up 2 bases, with 11 bases separating them. The CDR3 loop spans 16 amino acids. CDR3 nucleotides: TGCGCCAGCAGCTTGGTTTCCGGGGTTAACACCGGGGAGCTGTTTTTT. Its protein is CASSLVSGVNTGELFF.

The V call is TRBV11-2, the J call TRBJ2-3, with D unclear. Germline V CDR1 and CDR2: SGHAT, FQNNGV. V was cut by 7 bases and J by 2 bases, with 16 bases left in between. The CDR3 totals 15 residues. The CDR3 here is CASTPDGRNTDTQYF. DNA for the CDR3: TGTGCCAGCACCCCAGATGGGCGGAACACAGATACGCAGTATTTT.

The CDR3 region has the DNA TGCGCCAGCAGCCAAGAAGAACCGGGGGGGCCGGGAGATACGCAGTATTTT. Translation: CASSQEEPGGPGDTQYF. The chain links TRBV4-1 to TRBJ2-3, with 8 bases that match TRBD2. CDR3 length equals 17 residues. From germline, CDR1 is MGHRA and CDR2 YSYEKL. V gave up 0 bases and J gave up 5 bases; unmatched junction bases: 10.

This rearrangement joins TRBV6-5 to TRBJ1-2, with TRBD1 identical over 10 bases. The CDR3 is made up of 14 amino acids. CDR1 is MNHEY, CDR2 SVGAGI, per germline. V lost 8 bases and J lost 4; bases outside the gene matches: 7. The chain's CDR3 is CASPTGTGVYGYTF. CDR3 DNA sequence: TGTGCCAGCCCCACCGGGACAGGGGTCTATGGCTACACCTTC.

The gene calls are TRBV25-1 and TRBJ1-1; D not resolved. V shed 6 bases and J shed 1 base, with 9 bases lying between them. CDR3 length equals 13 residues. Germline V gives CDR1 MGHDK, CDR2 SYGVNS. CDR3 in amino acids: CASSQEGNTEAFF. CDR3 DNA: TGTGCCAGCAGCCAGGAGGGGAACACTGAAGCTTTCTTT.

This rearrangement joins TRBV5-5 to TRBJ2-3; D remains unclear. This CDR3 has 16 residues. CDR1 SGHKS and CDR2 YYEKEE come from the germline V gene (reference sequence). The V end was cut by 1 base, the J end by 4 bases, with 16 bases between. The CDR3, as DNA: TGTGCCAGCAGCTTGAGTGAGGAGCTTGAGTCAGATACGCAGTATTTT. Amino acids: CASSLSEELESDTQYF.

V and J are TRBV5-1 and TRBJ2-7, with TRBD1 identical over 7 bases. Looked up from germline, CDR1 is SGHRS and CDR2 is YFSETQ. V lost 5 bases, J lost 6 bases, and 11 bases stayed unmatched. The CDR3 runs 14 residues. CDR3 in DNA: TGCGCCAGCAGTCTTTTGACAGGGTCGGGCGAGCAGTACTTC. Protein: CASSLLTGSGEQYF. Supplemented by reference TRBV5-1 and TRBJ2-7, the full variable domain reads KAGVTQTPRYLIKTRGQQVTLSCSPISGHRSVSWYQQTPGQGLQFLFEYFSETQRNKGNFPGRFSGRQFSNSRSEMNVSTLELGDSALYLCASSLLTGSGEQYFGPGTRLTVT.

The chain carries TRBV9 and TRBJ2-1; 8 nucleotides align to TRBD2. V lost 4 bases to trimming and J lost 3 bases; unmatched junction nucleotides: 12. CDR1 SGDLS and CDR2 YYNGEE come from the germline V gene. The CDR3 totals 17 residues. The CDR3 sequence: CASSSPAGGPNYNEQFF. CDR3 DNA: TGTGCCAGCAGCTCCCCGGCGGGGGGCCCAAACTACAATGAGCAGTTCTTC. Filled out from reference TRBV9 and TRBJ2-1, the complete variable domain reads DSGVTQTPKHLITATGQRVTLRCSPRSGDLSVYWYQQSLDQGLQFLIQYYNGEERAKGNILERFSAQQFPDLHSELNLSSLELGDSALYFCASSSPAGGPNYNEQFFGPGTRLTVL.

The chain's CDR3 is CASSSPQASRLSEQFF. The CDR3 DNA reads TGTGCCAGCAGTTCCCCTCAGGCTAGCCGCCTAAGTGAGCAGTTCTTC. This chain links TRBV6-5 with TRBJ2-1, with a possible D match to TRBD2 (5 bases). The CDR3 loop spans 16 amino acids. Trimming took 4 bases from V and 9 from J, leaving 22 bases between them. CDR1 and CDR2 (germline): MNHEY, SVGAGI.

The V and J genes are TRBV5-6 and TRBJ1-1; D not certain. Germline V gene sequence: CDR1 SGHDT, CDR2 YYEEEE. Deletions cut 2 bases from V and 0 bases from J, with 8 bases between. The CDR3 sequence is 14 residues long. The CDR3 spells CASSLPGMNTEAFF. In nucleotides, the CDR3 is TGTGCCAGCAGCTTACCCGGGATGAACACTGAAGCTTTCTTT.

In DNA form, the CDR3 reads TGTGCCAGCAGCCAAGGTCCCGTGAACTATGGCTACACCTTC. Amino acid sequence: CASSQGPVNYGYTF. The V and J genes are TRBV4-2 and TRBJ1-2; D uncertain. Trimming removed 1 base from V and 2 bases from J, with 8 bases in between. Germline V gene data show CDR1 as LGHNA and CDR2 as YNFKEQ. The CDR3 has 14 residues.

This chain joins TRBV28 and TRBJ1-4; 8 nucleotides align to TRBD1. The V segment lost 4 bases and the J segment 14 bases; nucleotides outside the gene matches: 6. The length of the CDR3 is 12 residues. Germline CDR1 MDHEN, CDR2 SYDVKM. Here the CDR3 DNA reads TGTGCCAGCAGTTCGGACAGGGTGGGGCTGTTTTTT. The encoded protein is CASSSDRVGLFF.

The J gene is TRBJ2-1, the V gene TRBV19; 9 bases are shared with TRBD2. V lost 9 bases to trimming and J lost 3 bases; unmatched junction nucleotides: 6. CDR3 length: 14 residues. Germline lookup yields CDR1 LNHDA and CDR2 SQIVND (reference sequence). CDR3 bases: TGTGCCAGCTCAAGTAGCGGGGGCTACAATGAGCAGTTCTTC. Its protein product is CASSSSGGYNEQFF.

The rearrangement uses TRBV9 and TRBJ2-1; TRBD2 matches at 11 bases. Germline V gives CDR1 SGDLS, CDR2 YYNGEE. CDR3 length equals 15 residues. V gave up 4 bases and J gave up 10 bases; unmatched junction bases: 10. The CDR3 sequence: CASSPRSSGRVEQFF. CDR3 nucleotides: TGTGCCAGCAGCCCCCGGAGTAGCGGGAGGGTCGAGCAGTTCTTC. Complete variable domain (other parts from reference TRBV9 and TRBJ2-1): DSGVTQTPKHLITATGQRVTLRCSPRSGDLSVYWYQQSLDQGLQFLIQYYNGEERAKGNILERFSAQQFPDLHSELNLSSLELGDSALYFCASSPRSSGRVEQFFGPGTRLTVL.

This clone occurred once. J is TRBJ2-1 and V is TRBV19, with TRBD2 identical over 13 bases. Germline loops: CDR1 LNHDA, CDR2 SQIVND (reference sequence). The CDR3 is 16 residues long. Trimming at V came to 5 bases and at J to 6 bases, leaving 7 bases not matched to a gene. The CDR3 DNA reads TGTGCCAGTAGTTTCACTAGCGGGAGGGCCTCCAATGAGCAGTTCTTC. Translating gives CASSFTSGRASNEQFF.

V and J are TRBV4-3 and TRBJ2-1; the match to TRBD2 covers 10 bases. Germline-derived CDR1 and CDR2 are LGHNA and YSLEER. CDR3 length: 21 residues. Germline trimming cut 0 bases from V and 0 bases from J; bases unmatched to any gene: 14. CDR3 sequence reads: CASSQEPLLAGAPGSYNEQFF. In nucleotides, the CDR3 is TGCGCCAGCAGCCAAGAGCCACTTCTAGCGGGGGCCCCCGGCTCCTACAATGAGCAGTTCTTC.

This sequence joins TRBV10-2 and TRBJ1-3, with a possible D match to TRBD1 (5 bases). CDR3 size: 15 residues. Trimming removed 4 bases at V and 2 bases at J, with 12 bases between. Germline CDR1 reads WSHSY; CDR2 reads SAAADI. CDR3 sequence: CASSGFDSPGNTIYF. As DNA, the CDR3 is TGCGCCAGCAGTGGCTTCGACAGTCCTGGAAACACCATATATTTT.

The rearrangement joins TRBV6-4 to TRBJ1-5; 7 positions match TRBD1. Per germline, CDR1 MRHNA and CDR2 SNTAGT. V lost 6 bases and J lost 9; bases outside the gene matches: 8. CDR3 length: 13 amino acids. The CDR3, as DNA: TGTGCCAGCAGCAGAGGGACAGCGGGGCCCCAGCATTTT. This encodes CASSRGTAGPQHF.

V gene TRBV11-3 combines with J gene TRBJ2-1; a weak D match, TRBD1 (6 bases). Germline V CDR1 and CDR2: SGHNT, YENEEA. Trimming removed 1 base from V and 5 bases from J, with 12 bases in between. The CDR3 is 15 amino acids. CDR3 loop: CASSLGGTTNNEQFF. CDR3 DNA sequence: TGTGCCAGCAGCTTAGGAGGGACAACTAACAATGAGCAGTTCTTC. Supplemented by reference TRBV11-3 and TRBJ2-1, the full variable domain reads EAGVVQSPRYKIIEKKQPVAFWCNPISGHNTLYWYLQNLGQGPELLIRYENEEAVDDSQLPKDRFSAERLKGVDSTLKIQPAELGDSAVYLCASSLGGTTNNEQFFGPGTRLTVL.

The chain couples TRBV7-2 to TRBJ2-5; 7 bases align to TRBD2. The CDR3 contains 15 residues. V dropped 0 bases and J dropped 3; count of bases not matched to a gene: 4. CDR1 SGHTA and CDR2 FQGNSA come from the germline V gene. The CDR3 spells CASSLAWGREETQYF. The CDR3 DNA follows: TGTGCCAGCAGCTTAGCGTGGGGGAGGGAAGAGACCCAGTACTTC.

The J gene is TRBJ1-2, the V gene TRBV5-1, with D unclear. Trimming took 0 bases from V and 5 from J, leaving 11 bases between them. Germline V CDR1 and CDR2: SGHRS, YFSETQ. CDR3 size: 14 residues. CDR3 amino acids: CASSLAVDPYGYTF. The DNA of the CDR3 is TGCGCCAGCAGCTTGGCCGTAGACCCTTATGGCTACACCTTC.

This clone was counted a single time. The chain employs TRBV10-2 and TRBJ1-1; TRBD1 might be the D (6 bases). Trimming pared 9 bases from V and 3 bases from J, leaving 11 bases between. This CDR3 is built from 12 residues. From germline, CDR1 is WSHSY and CDR2 SAAADI. Here the CDR3 reads CASRRGDTEAFF. The CDR3 nucleotides read TGCGCCAGTCGCAGGGGTGACACTGAAGCTTTCTTT.

The V gene is TRBV14, the J gene TRBJ1-1; D unresolved. CDR1 and CDR2 (germline): SGHDN, FVKESK. V lost 7 bases, J lost 1 base, and 10 bases lay in between. The CDR3 spans 13 residues. The CDR3 DNA reads TGTGCCAGCAAAGAACAGACGAACACTGAAGCTTTCTTT. It codes for CASKEQTNTEAFF.

In the case of this clone: The sample carries other DNA sequences with the same CDR3. This chain joins TRBV5-1 and TRBJ2-7, with 8 bases lining up with TRBD1. V shed 4 bases and J 4 bases; nucleotides not matched to a gene: 4. This CDR3 comprises 13 residues. In germline, CDR1 is SGHRS, CDR2 YFSETQ. The CDR3 bases are TGCGCCAGCAGCCCGGACAGGGCGTACGAGCAGTACTTC. Protein: CASSPDRAYEQYF. The whole variable domain, remainder taken from reference TRBV5-1 and TRBJ2-7, is KAGVTQTPRYLIKTRGQQVTLSCSPISGHRSVSWYQQTPGQGLQFLFEYFSETQRNKGNFPGRFSGRQFSNSRSEMNVSTLELGDSALYLCASSPDRAYEQYFGPGTRLTVT.

The chain is built from TRBV4-1 and TRBJ1-2; 7 positions agree with TRBD1. Germline values: CDR1 MGHRA, CDR2 YSYEKL. The CDR3 is made up of 17 amino acids. Trimming at V came to 1 base and at J to 3 bases, leaving 11 bases not matched to a gene. The CDR3 DNA follows: TGCGCCAGCAGCCAAGCCCTGGAGACAGGGAGGGACTATGGCTACACCTTC. As protein: CASSQALETGRDYGYTF.

The genes are TRBV18 and TRBJ2-7; 9 nucleotides match TRBD2. Germline assignment: CDR1 KGHSH and CDR2 LQKENI. The junction had 6 bases not matched to a gene; V was cut back by 2 bases and J by 4 bases. The CDR3 consists of 15 residues. The CDR3 reads CASSPVAAGGYEQYF. The CDR3, as DNA: TGTGCCAGCTCACCAGTGGCAGCGGGAGGTTACGAGCAGTACTTC.

This clone came up once. This CDR3 reads CASSLGDYRGTQYF. The CDR3 nucleotides read TGCGCCAGCAGCTTGGGGGATTACAGAGGGACCCAGTACTTC. This chain connects TRBV5-1 to TRBJ2-5; D gene ambiguous. Deletions cut 0 bases from V and 7 bases from J, with 13 bases between. CDR3 length: 14 amino acids. From germline, CDR1 is SGHRS and CDR2 YFSETQ.

This rearrangement joins TRBV5-1 to TRBJ2-6; D not certain. Trimming left V 0 bases short and J 0 bases short, with 4 bases between. The CDR3 has 15 residues. CDR1 SGHRS and CDR2 YFSETQ come from the germline V gene. In DNA form, the CDR3 reads TGCGCCAGCAGCTTGGGGACCTCTGGGGCCAACGTCCTGACTTTC. Translating gives CASSLGTSGANVLTF.